Listed below are T cell receptor beta chains from one sample, sequenced in a study of blood T cell repertoires in COVID-19. The method was immunoSEQ multiplex PCR; TCRdb's version includes in-frame clones alone and lacks a portion of them. Altogether 98,000 or so clones are present, more than 80% being singletons, with the ten largest covering 26%. The material sequenced was peripheral blood. These receptor sequences come from a man aged 55-75 years with acute or convalescent COVID-19. Both conserved end residues are part of each CDR3. A D gene is named only where the DNA matches it firmly. Not all rows give a size; the values are once, few, many and, for expanded clones, a class.

>TRBJ1-6|NA|NA|TRBV28
CASTLPGQLNSPLHF
TGTGCCAGCACCCTCCCAGGACAGCTTAATTCACCCCTCCACTTT
>TRBJ2-3|NA|NA|TRBV7-2
CASRSGRADTQYF
TGTGCCAGCAGGTCTGGGCGTGCGGATACGCAGTATTTT
>TRBJ2-7|NA|TRBD1|TRBV2
CASSGGQGNREQYF
TGTGCCAGCAGTGGGGGACAGGGGAATCGGGAGCAGTACTTC
>TRBJ1-2|NA|NA|TRBV18
CASRRGSAENYGYTF
TGTGCCAGCCGACGGGGGTCGGCGGAAAACTATGGCTACACCTTC
>TRBJ2-2|NA|NA|TRBV6-5
CASSIQENTGELFF
TGTGCCAGCAGCATACAGGAGAACACCGGGGAGCTGTTTTTT
>TRBJ1-2|NA|NA|TRBV7-2
CASSPVQGGTWYGYTF
TGTGCCAGCAGCCCGGTACAGGGAGGGACTTGGTATGGCTACACCTTC
>TRBJ1-6|NA|TRBD1|TRBV6-5
CASMRGQGDSPLHF
TGTGCCAGCATGCGGGGACAGGGGGATTCACCCCTCCACTTT
>TRBJ1-1|NA|NA|TRBV6-1
CASSENAGLKKAFF
TGTGCCAGCAGTGAAAATGCGGGCCTGAAAAAAGCTTTCTTT
>TRBJ2-5|NA|NA|TRBV28
CASNSGRRAQYF
TGTGCCAGCAATAGCGGACGAAGGGCCCAGTACTTC
>TRBJ2-1|once|TRBD2|TRBV9
CASSVELSGRYNEQFF
TGTGCCAGCAGCGTAGAACTTAGCGGGAGATACAATGAGCAGTTCTTC
>TRBJ2-4|NA|TRBD1|TRBV28
CASRPTGNVNIQYF
TGTGCCAGCAGACCGACAGGGAATGTCAACATTCAGTACTTC
>TRBJ2-5|NA|NA|TRBV24-1
CATSDLLGGQQETQYF
TGTGCCACCAGTGATTTGCTAGGGGGTCAGCAAGAGACCCAGTACTTC
>TRBJ1-2|NA|TRBD1|TRBV18
CASSHTPGGDGYTF
TGTGCCAGCTCACACACGCCAGGGGGCGATGGCTACACCTTC
>TRBJ2-1|NA|TRBD2|TRBV14
CASSPLEGLAEIYNEQFF
TGTGCCAGCAGCCCCCTAGAGGGACTAGCGGAAATATACAATGAGCAGTTCTTC
>TRBJ1-4|few|NA|TRBV4-1
CASSQEGAGVSEKLFF
TGCGCCAGCAGCCAAGAAGGGGCAGGGGTTAGTGAAAAACTGTTTTTT
>TRBJ1-2|NA|TRBD1|TRBV25-1
CASRGTEMSGYTF
TGTGCCAGCAGGGGGACAGAGATGAGTGGCTACACCTTC
>TRBJ2-3|NA|TRBD1|TRBV6-5
CASSRQGETQYF
TGTGCCAGCAGCCGACAGGGAGAGACGCAGTATTTT
>TRBJ1-6|NA|NA|TRBV2
CASSVSRGFSNSPLHF
TGTGCCAGCAGTGTTAGTAGGGGATTCAGTAATTCACCCCTCCACTTT
>TRBJ1-4|few|NA|TRBV29-1
CSGLGYPYEKLFF
TGCAGCGGTCTCGGGTACCCTTATGAAAAACTGTTTTTT
>TRBJ2-3|NA|TRBD2|TRBV28
CASSPPTSGSTDTQYF
TGTGCCAGCAGCCCCCCAACTAGCGGGAGCACAGATACGCAGTATTTT
>TRBJ1-2|NA|TRBD1|TRBV11-3
CASSRTGSNYGYTF
TGTGCCAGCAGCCGGACAGGGTCTAACTATGGCTACACCTTC
>TRBJ2-1|NA|TRBD2|TRBV29-1
CSVGASGIADEQFF
TGCAGCGTTGGGGCTAGCGGGATTGCGGATGAGCAGTTCTTC
>TRBJ2-7|NA|TRBD1|TRBV7-6
CASSRYRGPTYEQYF
TGTGCCAGCAGCCGCTACAGGGGCCCCACCTACGAGCAGTACTTC
>TRBJ2-1|NA|NA|TRBV14
CASSQALWRTNYNEQFF
TGTGCCAGCAGCCAAGCCCTATGGCGGACTAACTACAATGAGCAGTTCTTC
>TRBJ2-1|NA|TRBD2|TRBV28
CASGIAGLYNEQFF
TGTGCCAGTGGGATAGCGGGTCTCTACAATGAGCAGTTCTTC
>TRBJ2-5|NA|NA|TRBV21-1
CASSNRRTGEETQYF
TGTGCCAGCAGCAATCGACGGACAGGGGAAGAGACCCAGTACTTC
>TRBJ2-6|NA|NA|TRBV5-1
CASSLSGANVLTF
TGCGCCAGCAGCTTAAGCGGGGCCAACGTCCTGACTTTC
>TRBJ2-2|NA|TRBD2|TRBV10-3
CAITTGLAGETGELFF
TGTGCCATCACCACCGGACTAGCGGGAGAAACCGGGGAGCTGTTTTTT
>TRBJ2-2|NA|TRBD2|TRBV24-1
CATAARWAAGDTGELFF
TGTGCCACCGCCGCACGGTGGGCCGCGGGGGACACCGGGGAGCTGTTTTTT
>TRBJ1-3|NA|NA|TRBV6-8
CASTTAGNTIYF
TGTGCCAGCACCACAGCTGGAAACACCATATATTTT
>TRBJ1-4|NA|NA|TRBV15
CATSRDPLNEKLFF
TGTGCCACCAGCAGAGATCCTCTTAATGAAAAACTGTTTTTT
>TRBJ2-1|NA|TRBD2|TRBV5-6
CASSPLAGIYYEQFF
TGTGCCAGCAGCCCTCTAGCGGGAATATATTATGAGCAGTTCTTC
>TRBJ1-2|NA|NA|TRBV7-2
CASSFRASHTF
TGTGCCAGCAGCTTTAGAGCGAGCCACACCTTC
>TRBJ1-1|NA|NA|TRBV4-1
CASSQGGTHTEAFF
TGCGCCAGCAGCCAAGGGGGCACTCACACTGAAGCTTTCTTT
>TRBJ1-2|NA|NA|TRBV27
CASSSRFDYYGYTF
TGTGCCAGCAGTTCGCGGTTCGACTACTATGGCTACACCTTC
>TRBJ2-7|NA|TRBD2|TRBV5-1
CASSLGASGYGEQYF
TGCGCCAGCAGCTTGGGGGCTAGCGGGTATGGAGAGCAGTACTTC
>TRBJ2-2|NA|TRBD1|TRBV11-3
CASRRGGELFF
TGTGCCAGCCGCAGGGGGGGGGAGCTGTTTTTT
>TRBJ1-1|few|TRBD1|TRBV11-2
CASSSATGGTEAFF
TGTGCCAGCAGCTCCGCGACAGGGGGGACTGAAGCTTTCTTT
>TRBJ2-7|NA|NA|TRBV28
CASRQFYEQYF
TGTGCCAGCAGACAATTTTACGAGCAGTACTTC
>TRBJ2-2|NA|NA|TRBV10-3
CAISPVAGELFF
TGTGCCATCAGTCCGGTGGCCGGGGAGCTGTTTTTT
>TRBJ2-7|NA|NA|TRBV3-1/TRBV3-2
CASSQLGTFSYEQYF
TGTGCCAGCAGCCAACTTGGGACTTTTTCCTACGAGCAGTACTTC
>TRBJ1-1|NA|NA|TRBV9
CASSVVHAGTEAFF
TGTGCCAGCAGCGTAGTCCATGCCGGCACTGAAGCTTTCTTT
>TRBJ2-1|NA|NA|TRBV11-2
CASSLSSPQGSYNEQFF
TGTGCCAGCAGCTTAAGTTCCCCCCAGGGGAGCTACAATGAGCAGTTCTTC
>TRBJ2-7|NA|TRBD2|TRBV29-1
CSVPAGASYEQYF
TGCAGCGTCCCAGCGGGGGCCTCCTACGAGCAGTACTTC
>TRBJ1-3|NA|TRBD1|TRBV5-1
CASSSRTGGQSSGNTIYF
TGCGCCAGCAGCTCCCGGACAGGGGGACAGAGCTCTGGAAACACCATATATTTT
>TRBJ1-5|NA|NA|TRBV15
CATSTRLHNQPQHF
TGTGCCACCAGTACGCGACTTCACAATCAGCCCCAGCATTTT
>TRBJ2-1|NA|NA|TRBV4-1
CASSDPRHRNEQFF
TGCGCCAGCAGCGACCCAAGACATAGGAACGAGCAGTTCTTC
>TRBJ2-7|NA|NA|TRBV7-2
CASSSISYEQYF
TGTGCCAGCAGCTCTATCTCCTACGAGCAGTACTTC
>TRBJ1-2|NA|NA|TRBV7-6
CASSLVLGYTF
TGTGCCAGCAGCTTAGTTCTAGGCTACACCTTC
>TRBJ1-5|NA|NA|TRBV4-3
CASSHGQGSNQPQHF
TGCGCCAGCAGCCATGGGCAGGGGAGCAATCAGCCCCAGCATTTT
>TRBJ2-7|NA|NA|TRBV20-1
CSATVLEEQYF
TGCAGTGCCACCGTCCTGGAGGAGCAGTACTTC
>TRBJ2-3|NA|TRBD2|TRBV5-1
CASSLVKQAGGQDTQYF
TGCGCCAGCAGCTTGGTCAAACAAGCGGGAGGGCAGGATACGCAGTATTTT
>TRBJ2-6|NA|NA|TRBV19
CATKAESGANVLTF
TGTGCCACCAAAGCCGAGTCTGGGGCCAACGTCCTGACTTTC
>TRBJ2-2|NA|TRBD1|TRBV5-4
CASSPGQGAGGELFF
TGTGCCAGCAGCCCGGGACAGGGCGCGGGCGGGGAGCTGTTTTTT
>TRBJ2-1|NA|NA|TRBV29-1
CSVEGDYNEQFF
TGCAGCGTTGAGGGAGACTACAATGAGCAGTTCTTC
>TRBJ2-3|NA|TRBD1|TRBV28
CAGSTGSGTDTQYF
TGTGCCGGATCGACAGGGTCGGGCACAGATACGCAGTATTTT
>TRBJ1-2|NA|NA|TRBV5-1
CASSLSGGQTGYTF
TGCGCCAGCAGCTTGTCGGGGGGACAAACTGGCTACACCTTC
>TRBJ2-4|NA|NA|TRBV11-3
CASSYRWDLAKNIQYF
TGTGCCAGCAGTTACAGGTGGGACTTAGCCAAAAACATTCAGTACTTC
>TRBJ1-5|many|TRBD1|TRBV29-1
CSVEDQDRASSNQPQHF
TGCAGCGTTGAAGATCAGGACAGGGCAAGTAGCAATCAGCCCCAGCATTTT